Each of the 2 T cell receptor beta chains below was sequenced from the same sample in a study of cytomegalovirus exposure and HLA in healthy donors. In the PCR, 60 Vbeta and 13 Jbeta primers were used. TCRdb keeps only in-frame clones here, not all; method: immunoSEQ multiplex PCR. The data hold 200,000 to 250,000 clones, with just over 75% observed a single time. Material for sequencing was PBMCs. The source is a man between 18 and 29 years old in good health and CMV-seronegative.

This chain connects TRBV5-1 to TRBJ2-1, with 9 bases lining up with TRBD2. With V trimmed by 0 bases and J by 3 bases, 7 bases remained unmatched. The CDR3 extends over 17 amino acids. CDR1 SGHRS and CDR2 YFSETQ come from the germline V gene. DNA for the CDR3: TGCGCCAGCAGCTTGGGCCCGCTAGCGGGGAGCTACAATGAGCAGTTCTTC. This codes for CASSLGPLAGSYNEQFF.

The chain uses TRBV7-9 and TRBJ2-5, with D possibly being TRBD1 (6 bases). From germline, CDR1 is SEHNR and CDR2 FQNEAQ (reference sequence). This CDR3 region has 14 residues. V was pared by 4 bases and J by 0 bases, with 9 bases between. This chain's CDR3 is CASSSGQYQETQYF. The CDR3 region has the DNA TGTGCCAGCAGCTCCGGACAGTACCAAGAGACCCAGTACTTC.